Presented here are 30 T cell receptor beta chains from one specimen sequenced in a study of early T cells in non-severe SARS-CoV-2 infection. In TCRdb, the 5' RACE reads were re-called with MiXCR into one record per CDR3 protein. The repertoire holds tens of thousands of distinct CDR3 sequences, with around 12% as singletons. Specimen: whole blood. These receptors all stem from an adult who was a healthcare worker with PCR-confirmed SARS-CoV-2 infection or an uninfected control (not recorded which).

There are a few counts of this clonotype. The chain uses TRBV7-9 and TRBJ2-3, with 11 bases lining up with TRBD2. V trimming: 1 base; J trimming: 3 bases; junction bases outside the gene matches: 6. Germline CDR1 and CDR2: SEHNR and FQNEAQ (reference sequence). This CDR3 is 17 amino acids long. The CDR3 DNA reads as TGTGCCAGCAGCTTAGTGGCTAGCGGGAGGCGAACAGATACGCAGTATTTT. It encodes CASSLVASGRRTDTQYF.

This clonotype was seen a handful of times. The chain carries TRBV9 and TRBJ2-3; D possibly corresponds to TRBD1 (6 bases). Trimming took off 4 bases at V and 6 bases at J, with 21 bases between the two ends. The CDR3 length is 16 residues. Germline CDR1 is SGDLS and CDR2 is YYNGEE. CDR3 sequence (DNA): TGTGCCAGCAGCCCCCTCCCGGACAGTTATAGGGATACGCAGTATTTT. Its protein product is CASSPLPDSYRDTQYF. Based on the CDR3 plus reference TRBV9 and TRBJ2-3, the full variable domain is DSGVTQTPKHLITATGQRVTLRCSPRSGDLSVYWYQQSLDQGLQFLIQYYNGEERAKGNILERFSAQQFPDLHSELNLSSLELGDSALYFCASSPLPDSYRDTQYFGPGTRLTVL.

V is TRBV20-1 and J is TRBJ2-7; D uncertain. Trimming took off 3 bases at V and 4 bases at J, with 16 bases between the two ends. This CDR3 spans 14 amino acids. Germline values: CDR1 DFQATT, CDR2 SNEGSKA (reference sequence). CDR3 residues: CSASPGVLRYEQYF. The CDR3, as DNA: TGCAGTGCTAGCCCTGGGGTCCTACGTTACGAGCAGTACTTC.

A few counts support this clonotype. This chain uses TRBV24-1 with TRBJ1-2; D is ambiguous. The CDR3 contains 14 residues. Trimming cost V 3 bases and J 4 bases, with 11 bases left between them. Per germline, CDR1 KGHDR and CDR2 SFDVKD. The chain's CDR3 is CATSDPDARYGYTF. CDR3 DNA: TGTGCCACCAGTGATCCAGACGCCCGCTATGGCTACACCTTC.

This clonotype was counted a few times. The chain recombines TRBV29-1 with TRBJ2-5; D unresolved. The CDR3 extends over 12 amino acids. The V and J ends lost 7 bases and 4 bases respectively, with 13 bases between them. CDR1 SQVTM and CDR2 ANQGSEA come from the germline V gene. In DNA form, the CDR3 reads TGCAGCGCCCTCTCCCAGACAGAGACCCAGTACTTC. It codes for CSALSQTETQYF.

The chain couples TRBV5-4 to TRBJ1-2; no firm D call. Germline values: CDR1 SGHNT, CDR2 YYREEE (reference sequence). The V and J ends lost 2 bases and 1 base respectively, with 12 bases between them. The CDR3 totals 15 residues. The CDR3 sequence: CASSLDRTFNYGYTF. The CDR3 nucleotides read TGTGCCAGCAGCTTAGATCGGACGTTTAACTATGGCTACACCTTC.

This clonotype was counted a few times. The chain employs TRBV6-6 and TRBJ2-2, with TRBD1 matching over 7 bases. Per germline, CDR1 MNHNY and CDR2 SVGAGI (reference sequence). This CDR3 has 15 amino acids. The V segment lost 5 bases and the J segment 0 bases; nucleotides outside the gene matches: 3. The CDR3 here is CASSDRVANTGELFF. The CDR3 bases are TGTGCCAGCAGTGACAGGGTCGCGAACACCGGGGAGCTGTTTTTT.

This clonotype has just a few counts. The rearrangement joins TRBV29-1 to TRBJ2-1; D is uncertain. Germline lookup yields CDR1 SQVTM and CDR2 ANQGSEA. V lost 4 bases, J lost 7 bases, and 14 bases lay in between. The CDR3 runs to 13 residues. The CDR3 loop is CSVVWTKTNEQFF. The CDR3 nucleotides read TGCAGCGTTGTGTGGACGAAAACGAATGAGCAGTTCTTC.

This clonotype has only a few counts. The chain recombines TRBV7-9 with TRBJ2-1; a possible D gene is TRBD2 (6 bases). Germline V gene lookup returns CDR1 SEHNR and CDR2 FQNEAQ (reference sequence). Trimming stripped 5 bases from V and 4 bases from J, with 15 bases between. CDR3 length: 15 amino acids. The CDR3 loop is CASSLYGSGYNEQFF. The CDR3 region has the DNA TGTGCCAGCAGCCTCTACGGTAGCGGTTACAATGAGCAGTTCTTC.

This clonotype has just a few counts. The chain links TRBV6-5 to TRBJ1-1; D remains ambiguous. V lost 4 bases, J lost 1 base, and 16 bases lay in between. The germline V gene encodes CDR1 MNHEY and CDR2 SVGAGI. The CDR3 totals 16 residues. CDR3 bases: TGTGCCAGCAGTTCACCGGACTACTACGGGAACACTGAAGCTTTCTTT. It codes for CASSSPDYYGNTEAFF.

This clonotype came up a few times. DNA of the CDR3: TGTGCCAGCAGTGCTAAACAGTCCAATCAGCCCCAGCATTTT. It specifies CASSAKQSNQPQHF. V gene TRBV2 combines with J gene TRBJ1-5, with D hard to call. The CDR3 totals 14 residues. Germline lookup yields CDR1 SNHLY and CDR2 FYNNEI. Deletions cut 4 bases from V and 3 bases from J, with 10 bases between.

The rearrangement joins TRBV11-2 to TRBJ1-1, with 9 nucleotides matching TRBD1. CDR3 length: 15 residues. V lost 5 bases and J lost 4; bases outside the gene matches: 8. Germline CDR1 is SGHAT and CDR2 is FQNNGV. CDR3 loop: CASSPGQGEVTEAFF. CDR3 nucleotide sequence: TGTGCCAGCAGCCCGGGACAGGGAGAGGTCACTGAAGCTTTCTTT.

Many counts were recorded for this clonotype. This sequence joins TRBV29-1 and TRBJ2-1, with 7 bases that match TRBD2. Trimming took 7 bases from V and 10 from J; bases not matched to a gene: 7. Germline V CDR1 and CDR2: SQVTM, ANQGSEA. The CDR3 has 11 residues. The CDR3 DNA reads TGCAGCGCTGAGACCGGGGGGGAGCAGTTCTTC. Protein: CSAETGGEQFF.

The V gene is TRBV24-1, the J gene TRBJ1-5, with TRBD1 matching over 11 bases. CDR1 is KGHDR and CDR2 is SFDVKD in the germline V gene. Trimming cost V 3 bases and J 5 bases; bases outside gene matches: 2. The CDR3 covers 15 residues. CDR3: CATSDGTGGDQPQHF. CDR3 in DNA: TGTGCCACCAGTGATGGGACAGGGGGGGATCAGCCCCAGCATTTT.

On this clonotype itself: As the CDR3 is not closed by the conserved phenylalanine or tryptophan, this likely results from a read error. This chain connects TRBV7-9 to TRBJ2-5, with 7 bases matching TRBD1. The junction had 8 bases not matched to a gene; V was cut back by 5 bases and J by 5 bases. CDR1 and CDR2 from the germline V gene are SEHNR and FQNEAQ (reference sequence). CDR3 length equals 14 residues. CDR3 sequence (DNA): TGTGCCAGCAGCGCACAGACAGGGTTGGAGACCCAGTACTCC. It encodes CASSAQTGLETQYS.

This clonotype was observed many times. The rearrangement links TRBV4-2 to TRBJ2-1; 12 bases agree with TRBD2. V dropped 2 bases and J dropped 9; count of bases not matched to a gene: 5. The CDR3 has 15 amino acids. Germline V gene sequence: CDR1 LGHNA, CDR2 YNFKEQ. The CDR3 DNA is TGTGCCAGCAGCCAATGGACTAGCGGGATAGGTGAGCAGTTCTTC. It translates to CASSQWTSGIGEQFF.

Details on this clonotype: One base away lies a much larger clone, so this may be a sequencing read error. The V gene is TRBV7-3, the J gene TRBJ2-1, with 7 positions matching TRBD1. The CDR3 sequence is 12 residues long. Germline V gives CDR1 SGHTA, CDR2 FQGTGA. V trimming: 5 bases; J trimming: 5 bases; junction bases outside the gene matches: 0. CDR3 coding DNA: TGTGCCAGCAGCCAGGGGGACAATGAGCAGTTCTTC. Translating gives CASSQGDNEQFF.

This clonotype showed up just a few times. The V gene is TRBV18, the J gene TRBJ1-2; no clear D. Germline V CDR1 and CDR2: KGHSH, LQKENI. There are 13 residues in the CDR3. The ends were cut back, 0 bases at V and 2 bases at J, with 4 bases in the middle. CDR3: CASSPPVNYGYTF. DNA of the CDR3: TGTGCCAGCTCACCACCGGTAAACTATGGCTACACCTTC.

This clonotype turned up a few times. The CDR3 DNA reads TGTGCCAGCAACTCGGGAGGGCTCGGTAGGGAGACCCAGTACTTC. Its translation: CASNSGGLGRETQYF. The chain has TRBV7-9 and TRBJ2-5; 8 nucleotides agree with TRBD2. This CDR3 comprises 15 residues. The ends lost 7 bases at V and 5 bases at J; junction bases unmatched: 12. Germline V gene sequence: CDR1 SEHNR, CDR2 FQNEAQ (reference sequence).

Many counts were recorded for this clonotype. This chain joins TRBV20-1 and TRBJ2-4, with TRBD2 matching 7 bases. The V segment lost 3 bases and the J segment 6 bases; nucleotides outside the gene matches: 5. CDR3 length: 13 amino acids. The V gene's germline CDR1 is DFQATT and CDR2 SNEGSKA (reference sequence). CDR3 sequence reads: CSASPSGRNIQYF. The DNA for the CDR3 is TGCAGTGCTAGTCCTAGCGGACGAAACATTCAGTACTTC.

This clonotype showed up just a few times. This chain connects TRBV6-1 to TRBJ1-1; D is possibly TRBD1 (5 bases). Germline CDR1 MNHNS, CDR2 SASEGT. CDR3 length: 14 amino acids. V was trimmed by 6 bases and J by 1 base, leaving 12 bases between them. The CDR3 DNA sequence: TGTGCCAGCAGCCCGGGACCGAAGAACACTGAAGCTTTCTTT. Its translation: CASSPGPKNTEAFF.

V gene TRBV12-3 or TRBV12-4 combines with J gene TRBJ2-1, with TRBD2 as a possible D gene (6 bases). The CDR3 covers 12 residues. The V end lost 7 bases, the J end lost 9 bases, and 13 bases lay between the germline ends. CDR3 region: CASNRERVEQFF. The CDR3 nucleotides read TGTGCCAGCAATCGAGAGCGGGTTGAGCAGTTCTTC.

This clonotype was detected only a few times. The CDR3: CSVGLQADTQYF. CDR3 bases: TGCAGCGTTGGCCTTCAGGCAGATACGCAGTATTTT. V usage is TRBV29-1 and J usage is TRBJ2-3; no clear D gene. Germline values: CDR1 SQVTM, CDR2 ANQGSEA. This CDR3 has 12 amino acids. The V and J ends lost 4 bases and 4 bases respectively, with 9 bases between them.

This clonotype showed up many times. In nucleotides, the CDR3 is TGTGCCAGCTCACCACCTTGGCTGCCTACGGGGAGACGCAATGAGCAGTTCTTC. This sequence encodes CASSPPWLPTGRRNEQFF. The chain is built from TRBV18 and TRBJ2-1, with a possible D match to TRBD2 (5 bases). Trimming shortened V by 0 bases and J by 6 bases, and 21 bases separated the two germline ends. CDR1 KGHSH and CDR2 LQKENI come from the germline V gene. The CDR3 covers 18 residues. The full variable domain, in which reference TRBV18 and TRBJ2-1 provide the parts outside the CDR3, is NAGVMQNPRHLVRRRGQEARLRCSPMKGHSHVYWYRQLPEEGLKFMVYLQKENIIDESGMPKERFSAEFPKEGPSILRIQQVVRGDSAAYFCASSPPWLPTGRRNEQFFGPGTRLTVL.

Of note for this clonotype: The germline gene is not matched at one end of the junction; a read error may be the cause. The chain combines TRBV29-1 with TRBJ2-7; TRBD2 might be the D (7 bases). This CDR3 region has 12 residues. Germline V gene sequence: CDR1 SQVTM, CDR2 ANQGSEA. CDR3 in amino acids: CSVVAGDYGQYF. The CDR3 DNA sequence: TGCAGCGTTGTGGCAGGGGACTACGGGCAGTACTTC.

This clonotype has ten or more counts. J is TRBJ1-5 and V is TRBV5-1; TRBD1 aligns across 9 bases. Germline-derived CDR1 and CDR2 are SGHRS and YFSETQ. The CDR3 spans 13 residues. The ends lost 3 bases at V and 11 bases at J; junction bases unmatched: 6. The DNA of the CDR3 is TGCGCCAGCAGCTGGACAGGGGATGGGGCCCAGCATTTT. Translation gives CASSWTGDGAQHF.

This clonotype has more than one count but fewer than ten. The J gene is TRBJ2-5, the V gene TRBV7-3; no definite D call. The CDR3 sequence is 13 residues long. CDR1 SGHTA and CDR2 FQGTGA come from the germline V gene. V gave up 2 bases and J gave up 4 bases, with 8 bases separating them. The CDR3 DNA reads as TGTGCCAGCAGCTTATACGGCGGAGAGACCCAGTACTTC. It codes for CASSLYGGETQYF.

This clonotype was detected only a few times. The chain couples TRBV3-1 to TRBJ1-3, with D possibly matching TRBD1 (5 bases). CDR3 length: 14 amino acids. Germline values: CDR1 LGHDT, CDR2 YNNKEL (reference sequence). With 4 bases removed from V and 0 bases from J, the gap between germline ends came to 7 bases. In nucleotides, the CDR3 is TGTGCCAGCAGCCCAGGGTTCTCTGGAAACACCATATATTTT. It specifies CASSPGFSGNTIYF.

This chain joins TRBV6-2 or TRBV6-3 and TRBJ2-1, with 7 nucleotides matching TRBD2. The junction had 9 bases not matched to a gene; V was cut back by 4 bases and J by 3 bases. CDR1 MNHEY and CDR2 SVGEGT come from the germline V gene. The CDR3 has 16 residues. The CDR3 coding sequence is TGTGCCAGCAGTTGGCGGGAGAGCCGGGGCTACAATGAGCAGTTCTTC. Protein product: CASSWRESRGYNEQFF.

This clonotype was recorded at least ten times. The chain couples TRBV24-1 to TRBJ2-1, with 7 positions matching TRBD2. Germline trimming cut 9 bases from V and 7 bases from J; bases unmatched to any gene: 14. CDR1 and CDR2 from the germline V gene are KGHDR and SFDVKD. The CDR3 contains 15 residues. The CDR3 sequence: CATAPGSGMKNEQFF. The CDR3 nucleotides read TGTGCCACCGCCCCGGGAAGCGGGATGAAAAATGAGCAGTTCTTC.